This TCR beta chain was recovered during a study of beta chain features in type 1 diabetes (dated by TCRdb to 2017 to 2018). Regarding the study in general: Patients and healthy donors did not differ in mean age, gender distribution, total cell number or subset yield. A total of 90 million to 130 million sorted cells were examined across all samples, and a strong correlation was observed between cell number per subset and RNA yield. In the study, TCRB repertoires of sorted circulating CD4+ T cell subsets from recently diagnosed type 1 diabetes patients were compared with those of matched healthy donors. Regulatory and stem cell-like memory subsets were isolated from only 8 patients and roughly 8 healthy donors, whereas naive and central memory subsets came from all 28 donors.

The paper as a whole reports these results and caveats: Patients with type 1 diabetes made fewer insertions and deleted more nucleotides at VDJ recombination sites, implying thymic rearrangement abnormalities. Because small numbers of individuals were included in the HLA sub-analyses, any influence of HLA type on TCRB rearrangement was left unresolved. Because cDNA was sequenced instead of genomic DNA, activated cells with high expression could be over-represented, although the groups did not differ in activation or CD3 levels. Type 1 diabetes patients showed a moderate but significant shortening of TCRB CDR3 length in all four CD4+ subsets. Shorter templates might be favored by PCR, yet because patient and control samples were amplified and corrected together, any such skew would affect both groups equally. The naive, central memory and regulatory TCRB repertoires appeared to resemble one another more closely among patients than among healthy donors.

The High Capacity cDNA Reverse Transcription Kit was used to reverse transcribe all of the isolated RNA, meaning that expressed TCRB transcripts were what got sequenced. Deep immunoSEQ sequencing was performed on naive, central memory and regulatory T cell samples, with an average of about 4 million total reads per sample. Sorted cells were lysed in RLT buffer, and RNA was extracted using DNase-treated RNeasy Micro or Mini kits according to cell number. Each cell subset was processed separately to prevent cross-contamination, with patient and healthy donor samples processed together. The immunoSEQ multiplex PCR was used to amplify TCRB sequences from cDNA, generating 87-bp fragments that spanned the CDR3 region. Sequencing of the amplicons was performed on the Illumina HiSeq platform. As for the original processing: Synthetic template baselines were used to correct PCR bias computationally, reads within Hamming distance 2 were collapsed together, and singletons that could not be merged were discarded. Reads were aligned against IMGT to assign V, D and J genes, CDR3 length and insertions or deletions at six rearrangement sites. Clonotype counts were normalized to sorted cell number within each subset before computing true diversity and Gini coefficients with the tcR R package. Repertoire sharing was quantified using the overlap coefficient calculated on TCRB nucleotide sequences. The table comes from immuneACCESS by way of TCRdb, which keeps in-frame sequences with V and J called. Part of the clones is missing from these tables; in studies checked, under half for an unresolved V gene and the rest for unknown reasons. The V and J calls and clone size are taken from that table; D and trimming were inferred from the DNA. Counted in this sample were roughly 150,000 clones; less than 10% of them appeared once. The top ten constitute about 0.5% of the sample.

In this sample, this clone turned up a few times. The antigen it recognizes is unknown. No clone much larger than this one lies a single base away; base qualities are absent. The CDR3 measures 19 amino acids from cysteine to phenylalanine. The kept DNA is CDR3 alone, 57 bases in frame from the first base. The germline V gene (reference sequence) gives CDR1 as SEHNR and CDR2 as FQNEAQ. The V end gives up 5 bases and the J end 0 bases, leaving 12 bases in the junction not matched to a gene. From each donor, a single peripheral blood sample of about 116 mL on average was drawn into heparinised tubes. Using a panel that included CD45RO, CCR7, CD25, CD127, CD95 and CD27, naive, central memory, regulatory and stem cell-like memory CD4+ T cells were sorted on a BD FACSAria II. A purity above 98% was achieved for all sorted populations. PBMCs were isolated right away by Lymphoprep density gradient centrifugation and were stained directly, without culture. So that batch effects would be minimized, each experiment stained and sorted samples in pairs, pairing one healthy donor with one patient.

The sequence is built from TRBV7-9 and TRBJ2-6; 8 bases in the middle match TRBD1. Specimen: central memory CD4+ T cells from blood. The sequence was collected from a man younger than 35 with type 1 diabetes. The CDR3 in this case is CASSRKSGTGDSGANVLTF. In nucleotides, the sequence is TGTGCCAGCAGCCGAAAATCCGGGACAGGCGACTCTGGGGCCAACGTCCTGACTTTC.